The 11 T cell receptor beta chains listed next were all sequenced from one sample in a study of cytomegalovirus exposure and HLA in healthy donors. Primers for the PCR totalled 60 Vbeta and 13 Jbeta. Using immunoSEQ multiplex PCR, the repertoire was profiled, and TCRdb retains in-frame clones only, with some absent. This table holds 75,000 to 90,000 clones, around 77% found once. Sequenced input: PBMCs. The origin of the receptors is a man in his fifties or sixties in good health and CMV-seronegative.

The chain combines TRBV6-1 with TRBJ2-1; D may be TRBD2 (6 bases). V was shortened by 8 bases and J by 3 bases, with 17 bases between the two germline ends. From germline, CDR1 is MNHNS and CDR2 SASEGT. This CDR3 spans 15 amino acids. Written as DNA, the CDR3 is TGTGCCAGCGTCTCAGGCGGGAAACGCTACAATGAGCAGTTCTTC. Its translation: CASVSGGKRYNEQFF.

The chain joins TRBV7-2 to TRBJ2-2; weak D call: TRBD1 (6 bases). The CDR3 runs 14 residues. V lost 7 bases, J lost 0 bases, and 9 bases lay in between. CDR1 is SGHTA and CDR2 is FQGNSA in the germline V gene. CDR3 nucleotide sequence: TGTGCCAGCATCCAGGGGACGAACACCGGGGAGCTGTTTTTT. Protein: CASIQGTNTGELFF.

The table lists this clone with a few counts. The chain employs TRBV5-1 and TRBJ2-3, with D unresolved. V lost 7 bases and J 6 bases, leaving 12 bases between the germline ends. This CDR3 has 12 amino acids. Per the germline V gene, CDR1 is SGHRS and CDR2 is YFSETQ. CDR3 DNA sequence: TGCGCCAGCTCCCAACTAAGGGATACGCAGTATTTT. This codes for CASSQLRDTQYF.

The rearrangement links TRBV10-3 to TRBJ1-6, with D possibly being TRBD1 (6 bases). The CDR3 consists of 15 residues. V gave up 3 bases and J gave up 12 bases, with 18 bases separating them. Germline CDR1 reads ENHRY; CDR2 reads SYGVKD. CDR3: CAISDSGTSGLPLHF. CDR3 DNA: TGTGCCATCAGTGATTCCGGGACATCGGGATTACCCCTCCACTTT.

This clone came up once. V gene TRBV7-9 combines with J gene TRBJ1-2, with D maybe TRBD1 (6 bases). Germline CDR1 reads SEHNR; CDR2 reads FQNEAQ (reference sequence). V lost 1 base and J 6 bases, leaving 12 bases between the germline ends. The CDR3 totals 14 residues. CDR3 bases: TGTGCCAGCAGCTTAGGTGCGGACAGTCATGGCTACACCTTC. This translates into CASSLGADSHGYTF.

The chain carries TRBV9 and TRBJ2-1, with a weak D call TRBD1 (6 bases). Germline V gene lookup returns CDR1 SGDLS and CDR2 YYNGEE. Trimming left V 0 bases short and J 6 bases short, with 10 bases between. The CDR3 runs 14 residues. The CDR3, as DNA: TGTGCCAGCAGCGTAGCAACAGGGCTCAATGAGCAGTTCTTC. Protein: CASSVATGLNEQFF.

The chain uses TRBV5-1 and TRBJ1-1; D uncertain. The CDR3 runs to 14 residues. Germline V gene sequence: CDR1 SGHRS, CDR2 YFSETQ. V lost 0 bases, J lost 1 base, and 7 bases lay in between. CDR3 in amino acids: CASSLEQQNTEAFF. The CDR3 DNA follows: TGCGCCAGCAGCTTGGAACAGCAGAACACTGAAGCTTTCTTT.

CDR3 sequence reads: CASSSRGGSGNTIYF. In DNA form, the CDR3 reads TGTGCCAGCAGTTCCCGCGGAGGCTCTGGAAACACCATATATTTT. This chain uses TRBV27 with TRBJ1-3; the D is unclear. Trimming pared 4 bases from V and 0 bases from J, leaving 10 bases between. Germline V gives CDR1 MNHEY, CDR2 SMNVEV (reference sequence). The CDR3 extends over 15 amino acids.

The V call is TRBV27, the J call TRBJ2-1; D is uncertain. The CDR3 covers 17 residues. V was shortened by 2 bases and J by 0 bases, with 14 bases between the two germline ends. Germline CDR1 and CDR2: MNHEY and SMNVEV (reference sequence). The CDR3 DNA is TGTGCCAGCAGTTTACCCAGAGGTTTGGGCTCCTACAATGAGCAGTTCTTC. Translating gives CASSLPRGLGSYNEQFF.

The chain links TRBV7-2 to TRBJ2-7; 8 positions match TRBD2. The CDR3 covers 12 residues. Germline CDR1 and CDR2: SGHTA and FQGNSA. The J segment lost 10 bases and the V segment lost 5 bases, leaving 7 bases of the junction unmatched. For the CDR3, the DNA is TGTGCCAGCAGCCGGTTCGGGGGGGAACAGTACTTC. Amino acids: CASSRFGGEQYF.

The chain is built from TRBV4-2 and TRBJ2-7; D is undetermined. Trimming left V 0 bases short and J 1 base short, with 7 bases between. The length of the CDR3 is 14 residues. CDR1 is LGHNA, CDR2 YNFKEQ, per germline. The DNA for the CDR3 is TGTGCCAGCAGCCAAGATCCCGGGTCCTACGAGCAGTACTTC. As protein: CASSQDPGSYEQYF.